Sequencing of this TCR beta chain was carried out in a study of blood T cell repertoires in COVID-19 (TCRdb year 2020). Regarding the research as a whole: The collaborator samples originated in the United States, Italy and Spain and spanned the acute and convalescent phases of COVID-19. Samples were obtained from the ongoing ImmuneRACE study (first 160 participants) and from about 1,300 subjects provided by 6 global collaborators. Where available, HLA class I and class II types were taken from metadata supplied by the sample provider and were not determined by assay-based typing. Deeply sampled blood TCRbeta repertoires from subjects exposed to, actively infected with, or recovered from COVID-19 were included in the dataset. The repertoires were made available in a free public database intended to serve as a resource for research on the immune response to SARS-CoV-2. Sample metadata almost always included a de-identified subject ID, COVID-19 status, age in years and sex. The material from the prospective study consisted of cDNA or gDNA derived from T cells, B-cell-depleted T cells, or PBMCs. General findings and caveats noted by the study authors: The quantity of clinical and demographic metadata differed by source and by participant and was supplied without curation.

TCRbeta CDR3 regions were amplified from genomic DNA using the immunoSEQ Assay, a bias-controlled multiplex PCR. The source study handled its data this way. Nucleated cell counts per sample were estimated from amplification of reference gene primers within the assay. To quantify the absolute abundance of each unique TCRbeta CDR3 rearrangement, sequence reads were collapsed and filtered. For each sample, productive Simpson clonality was calculated by taking the square root of Simpson's diversity index across productive rearrangements. In its TCRdb copy, this immuneACCESS table keeps in-frame sequences only and misses some clones. Where compared with another copy, unresolved V genes explain less than half of these, and the others have no known cause. D and trimming were read from the DNA, whereas the V and J calls and clone size are those reported in that table. In this sample the table shows about 180,000 clones, 85% to 95% of which occur a single time. In total, the top ten clones hold around 0.53% of the sample.

The CDR3, cysteine through valine, is 13 amino acids long. CDR3 DNA only is kept here, 39 bases in frame from base 1. Deletion took 0 bases off V and 7 bases off J, with a span of 11 bases between the germline ends. The germline V gene encodes CDR1 SGHRS and CDR2 YFSETQ. This clone has just a few counts. Its antigen is not yet known. No qualities accompany the bases; no much larger clone lies one base away. The collaborating institutions used their own protocols to collect whole blood in K2EDTA tubes. Collaborator samples were shipped for TCRbeta analysis as frozen whole blood, isolated PBMCs, or DNA extracted from either sample type.

Sequencing was performed on peripheral blood. The sequence was obtained from a middle-aged man with acute or convalescent COVID-19. The chain links TRBV5-1 with TRBJ2-7; no confident D gene assignment can be made. CDR3 region: CASSLEPSREQYV. The DNA is as follows: TGCGCCAGCAGCTTGGAACCCTCTAGGGAGCAGTACGTC.